The rows below give T cell receptor beta chains drawn from one sample of a study of T-cell reconstitution after alpha-beta-depleted transplantation in children. TCRdb ran MiXCR on the PCR reads and lists one entry per CDR3 protein. The sample carries 400,000 to 500,000 distinct CDR3 sequences, approximately 11% recorded once. This material consisted of PBMCs from the stem cell graft donor, taken from the stem cell graft. The source is a human donor who donated a stem cell graft to a child with acute myeloid leukemia. The CDR3 runs from the conserved cysteine through the conserved F or W. Each record gives: J gene, D gene, clone size, V gene, CDR3 protein, CDR3 DNA. A D gene is named only where the DNA matches it firmly. Some rows have no size entry. The others give once, few or many, or a class for an expanded clone.

TRBJ1-1,.,many,TRBV29-1,CSVARGNTEAFF,TGCAGCGTTGCACGGGGAAACACTGAAGCTTTCTTT
TRBJ1-5,.,.,TRBV4-2,CASSQDSGLASNQPQHF,TGTGCCAGCAGCCAAGATTCCGGGTTGGCGAGCAATCAGCCCCAGCATTTT
TRBJ2-2,.,few,TRBV11-2,CASSSGYRVGELFF,TGTGCCAGCAGCTCCGGCTACAGGGTCGGGGAGCTGTTTTTT
TRBJ1-1,TRBD1,.,TRBV20-1,CSARPGGWGTEAFF,TGCAGTGCTAGGCCAGGGGGCTGGGGGACTGAAGCTTTCTTT
TRBJ2-2,.,.,TRBV12-3/TRBV12-4,CASSMSPGELFF,TGTGCCAGCAGTATGTCTCCCGGGGAGCTGTTTTTT
TRBJ2-1,.,many,TRBV29-1,CSVEQISYNEQFF,TGCAGCGTTGAACAGATCTCCTACAATGAGCAGTTCTTC
TRBJ1-2,.,few,TRBV20-1,CSAPQGTTNYGYTF,TGCAGTGCCCCTCAGGGGACAACTAACTATGGCTACACCTTC
TRBJ2-3,TRBD1,many,TRBV24-1,CATSDWDRGPDTQYF,TGTGCCACCAGTGATTGGGACAGGGGCCCAGATACGCAGTATTTT
TRBJ2-2,.,.,TRBV7-7,CASSLVQTGELFF,TGTGCTAGCAGCTTAGTCCAGACCGGGGAGCTGTTTTTT
TRBJ2-1,.,.,TRBV5-1,CASSLGAANYNEQFF,TGCGCCAGCAGCTTGGGGGCTGCCAACTACAATGAGCAGTTCTTC
TRBJ1-2,TRBD1,.,TRBV6-5,CASSYSSSGGVYGYTF,TGTGCCAGCAGTTACTCGAGCTCAGGGGGCGTCTATGGCTACACCTTC
TRBJ1-1,.,few,TRBV6-4,CASSPGTGRGEAFF,TGTGCCAGCAGCCCCGGAACGGGGCGCGGTGAAGCTTTCTTT
TRBJ1-1,.,.,TRBV5-4,CASSTLDRPNTEAFF,TGTGCCAGCAGCACCCTAGACAGACCGAACACTGAAGCTTTCTTT
TRBJ2-2,TRBD2,.,TRBV7-3,CASSLNAGGLAGELFF,TGTGCCAGCAGCTTAAACGCGGGGGGGCTCGCCGGGGAGCTGTTTTTT
TRBJ1-3,TRBD1,few,TRBV10-3,CAISVDRVGNTIYF,TGTGCCATCAGTGTTGACAGGGTTGGAAACACCATATATTTT
TRBJ2-1,TRBD2,few,TRBV20-1,CSASPTSGIYNEQFF,TGCAGTGCTAGCCCGACTAGCGGGATTTACAATGAGCAGTTCTTC
TRBJ1-5,.,few,TRBV28,CAITPGGNQPQHF,TGTGCCATCACCCCAGGGGGCAATCAGCCCCAGCATTTT
TRBJ2-3,TRBD2,many,TRBV7-8,CASSARTSGSGDTQYF,TGTGCCAGCAGCGCCCGGACTAGCGGTTCTGGAGATACGCAGTATTTT
TRBJ2-1,.,.,TRBV20-1,CSARDPVAGSNEQFF,TGCAGTGCTAGAGATCCGGTGGCGGGGAGCAATGAGCAGTTCTTC
TRBJ2-7,.,few,TRBV29-1,CSVAGEGYEQYF,TGCAGCGTTGCAGGGGAGGGCTACGAGCAGTACTTC
TRBJ2-5,TRBD2,.,TRBV5-1,CASSPGLAGGPETQYF,TGCGCCAGCAGCCCGGGACTAGCGGGGGGGCCGGAGACCCAGTACTTC
TRBJ2-1,TRBD2,few,TRBV20-1,CSARDSTSGTHNEQFF,TGCAGTGCTAGAGATAGTACTAGCGGGACCCACAATGAGCAGTTCTTC
TRBJ2-2,.,few,TRBV5-1,CASSLAGVIGTGELFF,TGCGCCAGCAGCTTGGCCGGTGTTATCGGCACCGGGGAGCTGTTTTTT
TRBJ2-7,TRBD2,few,TRBV6-2/TRBV6-3,CASRQGLAPAYEQYF,TGTGCCAGCAGACAGGGACTAGCGCCGGCCTACGAGCAGTACTTC
TRBJ2-1,.,.,TRBV12-3/TRBV12-4,CASSLVGGTRPEFF,TGTGCCAGCAGTTTGGTTGGCGGGACCCGGCCGGAGTTCTTC
TRBJ2-1,.,.,TRBV29-1,CSVGVAEQFF,TGCAGCGTTGGGGTCGCCGAGCAGTTCTTC
TRBJ1-2,.,many,TRBV20-1,CSARDGYTF,TGCAGTGCTAGGGATGGCTACACCTTC
TRBJ2-7,.,.,TRBV20-1,CCAREVVAGRVFSYEQYF,TGCTGTGCTAGAGAAGTTGTCGCGGGCAGGGTGTTTTCCTACGAGCAGTACTTC
TRBJ2-3,.,few,TRBV20-1,CSARAQRVTDTQYF,TGCAGTGCTAGAGCCCAGCGGGTCACAGATACGCAGTATTTT
TRBJ2-2,TRBD2,.,TRBV20-1,CSAFGGFERENGELFF,TGCAGTGCATTCGGGGGGTTTGAGCGGGAGAACGGGGAGCTGTTTTTT
TRBJ1-6,.,many,TRBV19,CASSGRPDYNSPLHF,TGTGCCAGTAGTGGACGACCGGACTATAATTCACCCCTCCACTTT
TRBJ1-1,.,few,TRBV12-3/TRBV12-4,CASSLEPMNTEAFF,TGTGCCAGCAGTTTAGAGCCTATGAACACTGAAGCTTTCTTT
TRBJ2-3,TRBD2,few,TRBV7-2,CASSLMALAFTDTQYF,TGTGCCAGCAGCTTAATGGCACTAGCGTTCACAGATACGCAGTATTTT
TRBJ2-5,.,few,TRBV29-1,CSVAPEETQYF,TGCAGCGTTGCCCCCGAAGAGACCCAGTACTTC
TRBJ2-3,.,.,TRBV20-1,CSPATDTQYF,TGCAGTCCAGCCACAGATACGCAGTATTTT
TRBJ1-4,.,.,TRBV5-1,CASSISLRVYATNEKLFF,TGCGCCAGCAGCATCAGTTTAAGGGTTTATGCAACTAATGAAAAACTGTTTTTT
TRBJ1-2,TRBD1,.,TRBV3-1,CASSPASGSQGSRYGYTF,TGTGCCAGCAGCCCGGCCTCAGGGTCACAGGGGAGTCGCTACGGCTACACCTTC
TRBJ1-1,.,many,TRBV12-3/TRBV12-4,CASSSGINTEAFF,TGTGCCAGCAGTTCAGGGATCAACACTGAAGCTTTCTTT
TRBJ1-3,TRBD1,few,TRBV10-3,CAITPRTGVGNTIYF,TGTGCCATCACCCCCCGGACAGGGGTTGGAAACACCATATATTTT
TRBJ2-3,TRBD1,few,TRBV25-1,CASSGGTGSDTQYF,TGTGCCAGCAGTGGCGGGACAGGGTCCGATACGCAGTATTTT
TRBJ1-5,.,.,TRBV10-3,CAISGSFDQPQHF,TGTGCCATCAGTGGGTCCTTCGATCAGCCCCAGCATTTT
TRBJ1-1,TRBD1,.,TRBV29-1,CSVEGVRDRGPNTEAFF,TGCAGCGTTGAAGGAGTGCGGGACAGGGGGCCGAACACTGAAGCTTTCTTT
TRBJ1-1,.,.,TRBV20-1,CSARAVGTPSRAFF,TGCAGTGCTAGAGCCGTCGGGACCCCGAGCCGGGCTTTCTTT
TRBJ2-7,.,.,TRBV27,CASRPGTYSYEQYF,TGTGCCAGCAGGCCGGGGACCTACTCCTACGAGCAGTACTTC
TRBJ2-1,.,few,TRBV11-2,CASSSAGVYNEQFF,TGTGCCAGCAGTTCCGCAGGAGTCTACAATGAGCAGTTCTTC
TRBJ1-4,.,few,TRBV18,CASSFAGQVREKLFF,TGTGCCAGCTCATTCGCGGGGCAAGTAAGGGAAAAACTGTTTTTT
TRBJ2-3,TRBD2,many,TRBV15,CATSREKTSGGDTQYF,TGTGCCACCAGCAGAGAAAAGACTAGCGGGGGAGATACGCAGTATTTT
TRBJ2-5,TRBD1,.,TRBV7-8,CASSARQGWQETQYF,TGTGCCAGCAGCGCCCGACAGGGCTGGCAAGAGACCCAGTACTTC
TRBJ2-7,.,.,TRBV5-1,CASRAGVGEQYF,TGCGCCAGCAGGGCAGGGGTTGGCGAGCAGTACTTC
TRBJ2-7,.,many,TRBV29-1,CSVEEGKPRGYEQYF,TGCAGCGTTGAAGAGGGGAAGCCAAGGGGCTACGAGCAGTACTTC
TRBJ1-1,TRBD1,many,TRBV5-1,CASSLGQGRNTEAFF,TGCGCCAGCAGCTTGGGACAGGGGAGGAACACTGAAGCTTTCTTT
TRBJ1-5,TRBD1,many,TRBV25-1,CASSETGEGNQPQHF,TGTGCCAGCAGTGAGACAGGGGAAGGTAATCAGCCCCAGCATTTT
TRBJ1-2,TRBD1,many,TRBV5-1,CASSFTWDRGNYGYTF,TGCGCCAGCAGCTTCACCTGGGACAGGGGGAACTATGGCTACACCTTC
TRBJ2-6,.,.,TRBV20-1,CSAAGNGFSGANVLTF,TGCAGTGCCGCCGGGAACGGGTTTTCTGGGGCCAACGTCCTGACTTTC